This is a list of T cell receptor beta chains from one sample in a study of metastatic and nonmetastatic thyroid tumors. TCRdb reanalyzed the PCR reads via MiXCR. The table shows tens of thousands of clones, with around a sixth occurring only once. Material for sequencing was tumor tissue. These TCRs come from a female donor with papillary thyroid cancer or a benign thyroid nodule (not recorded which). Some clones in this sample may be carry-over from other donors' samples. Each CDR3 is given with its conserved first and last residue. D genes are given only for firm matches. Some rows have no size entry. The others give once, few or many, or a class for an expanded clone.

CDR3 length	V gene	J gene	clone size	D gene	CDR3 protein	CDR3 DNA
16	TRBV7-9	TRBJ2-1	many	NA	CASSLALALASNEQFF	TGTGCCAGCAGCTTAGCGCTCGCGCTAGCTTCCAATGAGCAGTTCTTC
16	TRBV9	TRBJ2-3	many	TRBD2	CASSASGRGGGDTQYF	TGTGCCAGCAGCGCTAGCGGGAGAGGGGGAGGAGATACGCAGTATTTT
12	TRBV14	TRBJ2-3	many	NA	CASSQGIDTQYF	TGTGCCAGCAGCCAAGGCATAGATACGCAGTATTTT
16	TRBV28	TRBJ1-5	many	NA	CASTPYSVSHNQPQHF	TGTGCCAGCACCCCGTATTCGGTTAGTCACAATCAGCCCCAGCATTTT
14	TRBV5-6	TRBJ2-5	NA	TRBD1	CASSLGGQWETQYF	TGTGCCAGCAGCTTGGGGGGACAGTGGGAGACCCAGTACTTC
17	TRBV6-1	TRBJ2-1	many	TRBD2	CASSKLAGGSSYNEQFF	TGTGCCAGCAGTAAACTAGCGGGGGGGAGCTCCTACAATGAGCAGTTCTTC
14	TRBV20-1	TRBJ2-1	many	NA	CSARNGRSYNEQFF	TGCAGTGCTAGAAACGGGAGAAGCTACAATGAGCAGTTCTTC
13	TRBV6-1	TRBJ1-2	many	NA	CASSSARSAGYTF	TGTGCCAGCAGTTCGGCCAGGTCTGCGGGCTACACCTTC
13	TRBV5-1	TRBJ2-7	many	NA	CASGPTDSYEQYF	TGCGCCAGCGGACCGACAGACTCCTACGAGCAGTACTTC
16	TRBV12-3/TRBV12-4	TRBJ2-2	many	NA	CASSFPGHTNTGELFF	TGTGCCAGCAGTTTTCCGGGACACACGAACACCGGGGAGCTGTTTTTT
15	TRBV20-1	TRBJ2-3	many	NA	CSARSGWGGTDTQYF	TGCAGTGCTCGTAGTGGCTGGGGAGGCACAGATACGCAGTATTTT
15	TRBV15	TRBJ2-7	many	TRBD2	CATSRYPSGTYEQYF	TGTGCCACCAGCAGATACCCTAGCGGAACCTACGAGCAGTACTTC
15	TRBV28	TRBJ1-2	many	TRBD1	CASSFQGTGVYGYTF	TGTGCCAGCAGTTTCCAAGGGACAGGGGTCTATGGCTACACCTTC
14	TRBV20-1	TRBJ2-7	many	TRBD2	CSAPVPRAGDEQYF	TGCAGTGCTCCCGTACCCAGAGCGGGAGACGAGCAGTACTTC
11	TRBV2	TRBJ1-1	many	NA	CASSSLTEAFF	TGTGCCAGCAGTAGCCTCACTGAAGCTTTCTTT
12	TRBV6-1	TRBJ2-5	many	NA	CASTTARQTQYF	TGTGCCAGCACGACAGCCCGCCAGACCCAGTACTTC
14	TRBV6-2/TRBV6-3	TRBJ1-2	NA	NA	CASSLTAGSYGYTF	TGTGCCAGCAGTTTGACCGCCGGGTCATATGGGTACACCTTC
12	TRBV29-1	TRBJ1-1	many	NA	CSVGHMNTEAFF	TGCAGCGTAGGACATATGAACACTGAAGCTTTCTTT
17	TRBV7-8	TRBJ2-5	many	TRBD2	CASSLEPGLVITKTQYF	TGTGCCAGCAGCTTGGAACCGGGACTAGTCATAACGAAGACCCAGTACTTC
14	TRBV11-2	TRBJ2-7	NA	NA	CASSLSGTWLEQYF	TGTGCCAGCAGCTTATCCGGGACGTGGCTAGAGCAGTACTTC
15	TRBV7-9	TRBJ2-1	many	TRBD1	CASSSPRGTANEQFF	TGTGCCAGCAGCTCCCCCCGAGGGACAGCGAATGAGCAGTTCTTC
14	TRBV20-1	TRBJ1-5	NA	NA	CSIRRGAANRPRHF	TGCAGTATCAGGAGGGGAGCAGCCAATCGGCCCCGGCATTTT
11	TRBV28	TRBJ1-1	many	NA	CASTENTEAFF	TGTGCCAGCACGGAAAACACTGAAGCTTTCTTT
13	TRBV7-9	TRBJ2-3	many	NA	CASSRGTPDTQYF	TGTGCCAGCAGCCGGGGGACCCCAGATACGCAGTATTTT
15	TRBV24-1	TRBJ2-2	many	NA	CATSDRLGYGGELFF	TGTGCCACCAGTGATAGGTTAGGCTACGGTGGGGAGCTGTTTTTT
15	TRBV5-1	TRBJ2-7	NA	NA	CAISLVHGVYYEQYF	TGCGCCATCAGCTTGGTGCACGGGGTCTACTACGAGCAGTACTTC
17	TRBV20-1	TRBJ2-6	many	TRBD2	CSARDLAESSGANVLTF	TGCAGTGCTAGAGATCTAGCGGAAAGCTCTGGGGCCAACGTCCTGACTTTC
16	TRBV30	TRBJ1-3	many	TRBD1	CAWMGTGYWAGNTIYF	TGTGCCTGGATGGGGACAGGATATTGGGCTGGAAACACCATATATTTT
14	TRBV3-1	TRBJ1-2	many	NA	CASSHWTETAGYTF	TGTGCCAGCAGCCACTGGACAGAGACGGCCGGCTACACCTTC
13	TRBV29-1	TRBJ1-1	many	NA	CSVGKGLGTEAFF	TGCAGCGTTGGGAAGGGGCTGGGTACTGAAGCTTTCTTT
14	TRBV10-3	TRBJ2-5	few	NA	CAISDRGFQETQYF	TGTGCCATCAGTGATCGGGGCTTCCAAGAGACCCAGTACTTC
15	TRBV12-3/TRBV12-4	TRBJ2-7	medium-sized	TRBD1	CASSPRRTGIHEQYF	TGTGCCAGCAGTCCTAGAAGGACAGGGATCCACGAGCAGTACTTC
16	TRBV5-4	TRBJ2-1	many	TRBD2	CASSAVGGRRHNEQFF	TGTGCCAGCAGCGCCGTGGGCGGGAGGCGCCACAATGAGCAGTTCTTC
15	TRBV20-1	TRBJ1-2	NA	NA	CSARASVLGEACYTF	TGCAGTGCTAGAGCCTCAGTACTGGGCGAAGCTTGCTACACCTTC
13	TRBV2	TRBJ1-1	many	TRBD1	CASSVQGHTEAFF	TGTGCCAGCAGTGTACAGGGGCACACTGAAGCTTTCTTT
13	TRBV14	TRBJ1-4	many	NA	CASSHLTNEKLFF	TGTGCCAGCAGCCATTTAACTAATGAAAAACTGTTTTTT
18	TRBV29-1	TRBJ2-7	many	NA	CSVLGAGSPSELAYEQYF	TGCAGCGTACTTGGGGCAGGGTCGCCCTCCGAACTGGCCTACGAGCAGTACTTC
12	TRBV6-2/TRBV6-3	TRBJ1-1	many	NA	CASGEGWTEAFF	TGTGCCAGTGGGGAGGGATGGACTGAAGCTTTCTTT
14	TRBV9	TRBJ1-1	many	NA	CASRAAGLNTEAFF	TGTGCCAGCAGGGCTGCCGGATTGAACACTGAAGCTTTCTTT
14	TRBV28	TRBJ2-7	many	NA	CASSFQGSSYEQYF	TGTGCCAGCAGTTTTCAGGGTAGCTCCTACGAGCAGTACTTC
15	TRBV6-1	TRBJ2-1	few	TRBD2	CAISHTSGSFNEQLF	TGTGCCATCAGTCACACTAGCGGGAGTTTTAATGAGCAGCTCTTC